These T cell receptor beta chains were read from a single sample in a study of blood T cell repertoires in COVID-19. Assay used: immunoSEQ multiplex PCR; TCRdb lists only in-frame clones, some missing. The data contain under 350,000 clones, roughly 90% of them singletons. The specimen sequenced was peripheral blood. The receptor set was obtained from a woman in her thirties with COVID-19, enrolled during active disease. The CDR3 runs from the conserved cysteine through the conserved F or W. A D gene is named only where the DNA matches it firmly.

v_gene	d_gene	j_gene	CDR3nt	CDR3aa
TRBV7-3	.	TRBJ1-1	TGTGCCAGCAGCTCTGGGCGGAACACTGAAGCTTTCTTT	CASSSGRNTEAFF
TRBV5-4	.	TRBJ2-1	TGTGCCAGCAAGCGGAGCGGTTCCTACAATGAGCAGTTCTTC	CASKRSGSYNEQFF
TRBV5-4	.	TRBJ2-5	TGTGCCAGCAGCTTGACGGGGGTAGAGACCCAGTACTTC	CASSLTGVETQYF
TRBV2	.	TRBJ1-6	TGTGCCAGCAGCCTAGGGGCAGCCTATAATTCACCCCTCCACTTT	CASSLGAAYNSPLHF
TRBV20-1	.	TRBJ2-3	TGCAGCCTGGGCCAGCTTGGGCAGTATTTT	CSLGQLGQYF
TRBV5-4	TRBD1	TRBJ1-5	TGTGCCAGAACAGGGGCTCAGCCCCAGCATTTT	CARTGAQPQHF
TRBV19	TRBD2	TRBJ2-7	TGTGCCAGTAGTACCCCGGGGGGCTCCTACGAGCAGTACTTC	CASSTPGGSYEQYF
TRBV7-3	TRBD1	TRBJ1-2	TGTGCCAGCAGCGGCCGGACAGGGAACTATGGCTACACCTTC	CASSGRTGNYGYTF
TRBV5-1	TRBD2	TRBJ2-2	TGCGCCAGCAGCTTTTGGACTAGCGGGGCCGCGAACACCGGGGAGCTGTTTTTT	CASSFWTSGAANTGELFF
TRBV29-1	.	TRBJ2-2	TGCAGCGTTGGCGGCGGGAACACCGGGGAGCTGTTTTTT	CSVGGGNTGELFF